Listed below are T cell receptor beta chains from one sample, sequenced in a study of blood T cell repertoires in COVID-19. This table comes from immunoSEQ multiplex PCR, and its TCRdb copy is limited to in-frame clones, with some not included. The sample has a few hundred thousand clones; more than 75% are singletons. The specimen sequenced was PBMCs or T cells enriched from blood (not recorded which). These receptors came from a woman between 50 and 59 years old who had been exposed to COVID-19. Both conserved end residues are part of each CDR3. The D gene is left open where the match is weak. The size of a clone is reported for some rows only, either as once, few or many, or as a class for expanded clones.

size	D	V	J	CDR3	DNA
NA	NA	TRBV6-5	TRBJ1-1	CASSPNRVTTLF	TGTGCCAGCAGTCCCAACAGGGTCACTACCTTATTT
NA	NA	TRBV19	TRBJ1-6	CASTTRSGGSYNSPLHF	TGTGCCAGTACCACCCGGAGCGGGGGTTCCTATAATTCACCCCTCCACTTT
NA	NA	TRBV6-5	TRBJ1-6	CASSSLSGTPLHF	TGTGCCAGCAGTTCCCTATCCGGGACACCCCTCCACTTT
NA	NA	TRBV19	TRBJ2-1	CASSPRVTYNEQFF	TGTGCCAGTAGTCCTCGGGTCACCTACAATGAGCAGTTCTTC
NA	NA	TRBV11-2	TRBJ2-5	CASSPGQQETQYF	TGTGCCAGCAGCCCGGGACAACAAGAGACCCAGTACTTC
NA	TRBD1	TRBV24-1	TRBJ2-1	CATDRHNEQFF	TGTGCCACGGACAGGCATAATGAGCAGTTCTTC
NA	NA	TRBV30	TRBJ2-7	CAWGRGGSSYEQYF	TGTGCCTGGGGGAGAGGGGGTAGCTCCTACGAGCAGTACTTC
NA	TRBD1	TRBV25-1	TRBJ1-1	CASARGTEAFF	TGTGCCAGTGCCAGGGGGACTGAAGCTTTCTTT
NA	NA	TRBV10-1	TRBJ2-3	CASSGLQEDTQYF	TGCGCCAGCAGTGGGCTACAGGAAGATACGCAGTATTTT
once	TRBD1	TRBV5-1	TRBJ1-6	CASSIQGNSPLHF	TGCGCCAGCAGCATACAGGGGAATTCACCCCTCCACTTT
NA	NA	TRBV5-5	TRBJ2-1	CASSPRDTAYNEQFF	TGTGCCAGCAGCCCCCGGGACACCGCCTACAATGAGCAGTTCTTC
NA	NA	TRBV25-1	TRBJ2-1	CASSEASGTSDNEQFF	TGTGCCAGCAGTGAGGCGTCTGGGACATCGGACAATGAGCAGTTCTTC
NA	TRBD1	TRBV6-5	TRBJ1-1	CASSPGTGPNTEAFF	TGTGCCAGCAGTCCTGGGACAGGCCCGAACACTGAAGCTTTCTTT
NA	NA	TRBV5-1	TRBJ1-3	CASSSGLSSGNTIYF	TGCGCCAGCAGCTCGGGACTCAGCTCTGGAAACACCATATATTTT
NA	TRBD2	TRBV5-5	TRBJ2-1	CASSFSAGAYNEQFF	TGTGCCAGCAGCTTTTCAGCGGGGGCGTACAATGAGCAGTTCTTC
NA	NA	TRBV5-1	TRBJ2-5	CASSQTPTRGLAGQETQYF	TGCGCCAGCAGCCAGACGCCGACCAGAGGATTGGCGGGTCAAGAGACCCAGTACTTC
NA	NA	TRBV5-1	TRBJ1-1	CASGAGAVAEAFF	TGCGCCAGCGGGGCGGGGGCGGTGGCTGAAGCTTTCTTT
NA	TRBD1	TRBV7-8	TRBJ2-7	CASSLGGTGRITYEQYF	TGTGCCAGCAGCTTAGGTGGGACAGGGAGGATAACCTACGAGCAGTACTTC
once	TRBD1	TRBV18	TRBJ1-6	CASSSGQGHNSPLHF	TGTGCCAGCTCATCGGGACAGGGGCATAATTCACCCCTCCACTTT
NA	NA	TRBV7-9	TRBJ1-5	CASSLLGLGNQPQHF	TGTGCCAGCAGCCTTCTCGGACTTGGCAATCAGCCCCAGCATTTT
NA	NA	TRBV21-1	TRBJ1-3	CASRQPGLYSGNTIYF	TGTGCCAGCAGGCAACCGGGACTCTACTCTGGAAACACCATATATTTT
once	NA	TRBV15	TRBJ1-2	CATSTRLGAGLVAGYTF	TGTGCCACCAGCACTCGCTTAGGAGCGGGATTGGTGGCGGGCTACACCTTC
NA	NA	TRBV25-1	TRBJ1-2	CASSEEQVYGYTF	TGTGCCAGCAGTGAGGAACAGGTCTATGGCTACACCTTC
NA	TRBD1	TRBV5-6	TRBJ1-5	CASSSTRTGHQPQHF	TGTGCCAGCAGCTCAACTAGGACAGGGCATCAGCCCCAGCATTTT
NA	NA	TRBV18	TRBJ2-7	CASSSDTTYEQYF	TGTGCCAGCTCATCCGACACCACCTACGAGCAGTACTTC
NA	NA	TRBV19	TRBJ2-7	CASRVAARGEQYF	TGTGCCAGTAGAGTGGCAGCCCGGGGCGAGCAGTACTTC
NA	NA	TRBV29-1	TRBJ1-1	CSVGQTMNTEAFF	TGCAGTGTCGGACAGACCATGAACACTGAAGCTTTCTTT
NA	NA	TRBV6-5	TRBJ1-4	CASSSLRTGLNEKLFF	TGTGCCAGCAGTTCTCTTCGGACGGGATTGAATGAAAAACTGTTTTTT
NA	NA	TRBV19	TRBJ1-1	CASSPRMPGTPAFF	TGTGCCAGTAGCCCCCGAATGCCGGGAACGCCGGCTTTCTTT
NA	TRBD1	TRBV3-1/TRBV3-2	TRBJ1-4	CASSDRGRGEKLFF	TGTGCCAGCAGCGACAGGGGGCGCGGCGAAAAACTGTTTTTT